The 26 T cell receptor beta chains below were found in one sample sequenced in a study of response to subunit inactivated influenza vaccine. One entry per CDR3 protein, called by TCRdb with MiXCR from the RT-PCR reads. The sample includes around 320,000 distinct CDR3 sequences, 20% to 25% seen only once; the top ten take 10%. The input for sequencing was PBMCs from blood, taken less than 22 months after vaccination. The receptors come from a man aged 50 to 75 who received an inactivated influenza vaccine.

The chain combines TRBV6-2 or TRBV6-3 with TRBJ1-5, with D tentatively TRBD1 (5 bases). This CDR3 comprises 15 residues. Per the germline V gene, CDR1 is MNHEY and CDR2 is SVGEGT. Trimming removed 5 bases from V and 7 bases from J, with 18 bases in between. CDR3: CASSNPGQGGQPQHF. In nucleotides, the CDR3 is TGTGCCAGCAGTAACCCTGGCCAGGGCGGGCAGCCCCAGCATTTT.

CDR3 region: CASALGGISTDTQYF. DNA for the CDR3: TGTGCCAGCGCCCTGGGGGGGATAAGCACAGATACGCAGTATTTT. The chain joins TRBV6-1 to TRBJ2-3, with 7 bases lining up with TRBD2. V shed 8 bases, J shed 0 bases, and the junction held 8 bases outside the gene matches. Germline CDR1 MNHNS, CDR2 SASEGT. The CDR3 length is 15 residues.

The V and J genes are TRBV24-1 and TRBJ2-3, with no clear D. With 3 bases removed from V and 6 bases from J, the gap between germline ends came to 15 bases. This CDR3 region has 15 residues. The germline CDR1 and CDR2 sequences are KGHDR and SFDVKD. CDR3 DNA sequence: TGTGCCACCAGTGATGTTACCGGCCCGGAGGATACGCAGTATTTT. This gives the protein CATSDVTGPEDTQYF.

CDR3 DNA: TGTGCCAGCAGTTATCAGAGCTATGGCTACACCTTC. Its translation is CASSYQSYGYTF. The chain recombines TRBV25-1 with TRBJ1-2; D gene uncertain. Trimming pared 5 bases from V and 4 bases from J, leaving 8 bases between. The CDR3 contains 12 residues. Looked up from germline, CDR1 is MGHDK and CDR2 is SYGVNS.

This clonotype was detected only a few times. The chain links TRBV24-1 to TRBJ1-1, with TRBD1 matching 7 bases. Germline assignment: CDR1 KGHDR and CDR2 SFDVKD. The ends lost 3 bases at V and 12 bases at J; junction bases unmatched: 9. This CDR3 has 13 residues. CDR3 coding DNA: TGTGCCACCAGTGATCGACAGGGCTTAAAGTCTTTCTTT. Its translation is CATSDRQGLKSFF.

The V call is TRBV6-5, the J call TRBJ1-1; D is undetermined. V dropped 6 bases and J dropped 2 bases, with 4 bases sitting between them. Germline CDR1 reads MNHEY; CDR2 reads SVGAGI. The CDR3 is 11 amino acids. The CDR3: CASRDNTEAFF. For the CDR3, the DNA is TGTGCCAGCAGGGATAACACTGAAGCTTTCTTT.

The chain employs TRBV27 and TRBJ2-1; D gene uncertain. The CDR3 extends over 10 amino acids. Germline V gives CDR1 MNHEY, CDR2 SMNVEV (reference sequence). V was shortened by 1 base and J by 14 bases, with 6 bases between the two germline ends. The CDR3 nucleotides read TGTGCCAGCAGTTTATTGGCAGAGTTCTTC. It encodes CASSLLAEFF.

This clonotype has only a few counts. The DNA for the CDR3 is TGCAGCGTTAAGGTCTCGGTCGAGCAGTACTTC. It encodes CSVKVSVEQYF. V usage is TRBV29-1 and J usage is TRBJ2-7; no clear D. The V end was cut by 5 bases, the J end by 6 bases, with 11 bases between. The CDR3 length is 11 residues. Germline CDR1 SQVTM, CDR2 ANQGSEA.

This clonotype was picked up a small number of times. The chain combines TRBV2 with TRBJ2-5, with D possibly matching TRBD1 (6 bases). Trimming stripped 7 bases from V and 2 bases from J, with 17 bases between. The germline gives CDR1 SNHLY, CDR2 FYNNEI. The CDR3 extends over 15 amino acids. Here the CDR3 DNA reads TGTGCCAGCATCCTTTCGGGACAAAGACAAGAGACCCAGTACTTC. Its protein is CASILSGQRQETQYF.

This chain connects TRBV6-2 or TRBV6-3 to TRBJ2-5, with TRBD1 as a possible D gene (6 bases). The CDR3 spans 15 residues. V dropped 0 bases and J dropped 4 bases, with 12 bases sitting between them. Germline CDR1 and CDR2: MNHEY and SVGEGT. This chain's CDR3 is CASSYSITGRETQYF. The CDR3, as DNA: TGTGCCAGCAGTTACTCGATAACAGGGCGAGAGACCCAGTACTTC.

This clonotype was seen a handful of times. The V call is TRBV11-2, the J call TRBJ1-3, with D unresolved. The CDR3 has 11 residues. V was cut by 4 bases and J by 7 bases, with 5 bases left in between. Germline V gene data show CDR1 as SGHAT and CDR2 as FQNNGV. The CDR3 protein is CASSSANTIYF. CDR3 DNA sequence: TGTGCCAGCAGCTCGGCCAACACCATATATTTT.

The J gene is TRBJ2-1, the V gene TRBV24-1, with D perhaps TRBD1 or TRBD2 (6 bases each). The CDR3 totals 12 residues. Germline V gene data show CDR1 as KGHDR and CDR2 as SFDVKD. Between the trimmed V and J ends, which lost 3 bases and 9 bases, there was a span of 8 bases. The CDR3: CATSDGGREQFF. CDR3 in DNA: TGTGCCACCAGTGATGGGGGGCGTGAGCAGTTCTTC.

The CDR3: CASSQGARESTDTQYF. CDR3 bases: TGCGCCAGCAGCCAAGGGGCGAGAGAATCCACAGATACGCAGTATTTT. The V call is TRBV4-3, the J call TRBJ2-3; D is ambiguous. The CDR3 length is 16 residues. The germline V and J ends were trimmed by 1 base and 2 bases, with 13 bases remaining between them. Germline CDR1 and CDR2: LGHNA and YSLEER.

This clonotype was detected only a few times. V is TRBV6-2 or TRBV6-3 and J is TRBJ2-7; a possible D gene is TRBD1 (6 bases). V was pared by 4 bases and J by 5 bases, with 9 bases between. Germline CDR1 and CDR2: MNHEY and SVGEGT. CDR3 size: 12 residues. The CDR3 coding sequence is TGTGCCAGCAGTTGGGCAGGGGACGAGCAGTACTTC. Translation: CASSWAGDEQYF.

This clonotype was detected a few times. The rearrangement joins TRBV10-2 to TRBJ1-1, with no clear D. CDR3 size: 11 residues. V lost 6 bases and J lost 5, with 7 bases in between. Germline V gene lookup returns CDR1 WSHSY and CDR2 SAAADI. CDR3 in DNA: TGCGCCAGCAGGGACGGAACTGAAGCTTTCTTT. Its translation is CASRDGTEAFF.

V gene TRBV12-5 combines with J gene TRBJ2-3, with D possibly TRBD2 on 6 matching bases. The germline V gene has CDR1 LGHNT and CDR2 FRNRAP. The CDR3 loop spans 17 amino acids. V gave up 6 bases and J gave up 1 base, with 20 bases separating them. In DNA, the CDR3 is TGTGCTAGTGGCCTGGGGGGTGGGACCCCCCGCACAGATACGCAGTATTTT. Protein product: CASGLGGGTPRTDTQYF.

This clonotype was recorded a few times. The V call is TRBV7-9, the J call TRBJ1-2; 8 bases are shared with TRBD1. Per the germline V gene, CDR1 is SEHNR and CDR2 is FQNEAQ (reference sequence). Trimming at V came to 5 bases and at J to 4 bases, leaving 9 bases not matched to a gene. The CDR3 runs to 15 residues. The CDR3 nucleotides read TGTGCCAGCAGCAGTGACCGGGACAGGAGCTATGGCTACACCTTC. This sequence encodes CASSSDRDRSYGYTF.

The chain couples TRBV7-9 to TRBJ2-2, with 10 bases that match TRBD1. V was pared by 8 bases and J by 4 bases, with 1 base of the junction left unmatched. Germline CDR1 SEHNR, CDR2 FQNEAQ (reference sequence). The CDR3 length is 13 residues. CDR3 region: CASGTGATGELFF. The CDR3 DNA reads as TGTGCCAGCGGGACAGGGGCCACCGGGGAGCTGTTTTTT.

In its sample, this clonotype was seen many times. The V gene is TRBV6-2 or TRBV6-3, the J gene TRBJ1-1; D remains unclear. This CDR3 comprises 12 residues. Germline CDR1 is MNHEY and CDR2 is SVGEGT. Trimming removed 2 bases at V and 5 bases at J, with 6 bases between. Here the CDR3 reads CASSYKGTEAFF. The CDR3 coding sequence is TGTGCCAGCAGTTACAAAGGAACTGAAGCTTTCTTT.

The rearrangement uses TRBV6-5 and TRBJ1-5; no clear D. This CDR3 is 17 amino acids long. V was shortened by 2 bases and J by 1 base, with 15 bases between the two germline ends. Looked up from germline, CDR1 is MNHEY and CDR2 is SVGAGI. CDR3 DNA sequence: TGTGCCAGCAGTTACCCAAGGGAAGGGATAAGCAATCAGCCCCAGCATTTT. The encoded protein is CASSYPREGISNQPQHF.

The J gene is TRBJ2-7, the V gene TRBV10-3; D possibly corresponds to TRBD2 (7 bases). The V gene's germline CDR1 is ENHRY and CDR2 SYGVKD. Trimming took off 6 bases at V and 2 bases at J, with 14 bases between the two ends. CDR3 length equals 14 residues. The CDR3 reads CAISGLGGTYEQYF. The CDR3, as DNA: TGTGCCATCAGCGGACTAGGGGGGACCTACGAGCAGTACTTC.

This clonotype was observed a handful of times. This chain connects TRBV30 to TRBJ1-3; 8 bases agree with TRBD1. V gave up 4 bases and J gave up 3 bases; unmatched junction bases: 5. Germline CDR1 is GTSNPN and CDR2 is SVGIG (reference sequence). The CDR3 extends over 14 amino acids. The CDR3 region is CAWNSGGSGNTIYF. CDR3 DNA sequence: TGTGCCTGGAATTCAGGGGGCAGTGGAAACACCATATATTTT. Combining the CDR3 with reference TRBV30 and TRBJ1-3 gives the whole variable domain SQTIHQWPATLVQPVGSPLSLECTVEGTSNPNLYWYRQAAGRGLQLLFYSVGIGQISSEVPQNLSASRPQDRQFILSSKKLLLSDSGFYLCAWNSGGSGNTIYFGEGSWLTVV.

J is TRBJ1-2 and V is TRBV11-2, with 11 bases fitting TRBD1. V trimming: 1 base; J trimming: 4 bases; junction bases outside the gene matches: 14. The germline V gene has CDR1 SGHAT and CDR2 FQNNGV. The CDR3 sequence is 19 residues long. The CDR3 DNA follows: TGTGCCAGCAGCTTAGGATTAGGGACAGGGGGGAGAGGGTTCTATGGCTACACCTTC. It encodes CASSLGLGTGGRGFYGYTF.

This clonotype was counted a few times. The rearrangement joins TRBV5-6 to TRBJ2-2; possible D gene TRBD2, 6 bases. Per germline, CDR1 SGHDT and CDR2 YYEEEE. The CDR3 covers 15 residues. Trimming removed 3 bases from V and 5 bases from J, with 14 bases in between. Here the CDR3 reads CASSYGTSLTGELFF. The CDR3 DNA is TGTGCCAGCAGCTACGGGACTTCTCTTACCGGGGAGCTGTTTTTT.

This clonotype was seen repeatedly, ten times or more. The J gene is TRBJ1-5, the V gene TRBV19; D is unclear. The CDR3 is made up of 13 amino acids. Trimming cost V 1 base and J 3 bases, with 4 bases left between them. Per the germline V gene, CDR1 is LNHDA and CDR2 is SQIVND (reference sequence). Written as DNA, the CDR3 is TGTGCCAGTAGTATAGCCTACAATCAGCCCCAGCATTTT. Translation: CASSIAYNQPQHF. The full variable domain, in which reference TRBV19 and TRBJ1-5 provide the parts outside the CDR3, is DGGITQSPKYLFRKEGQNVTLSCEQNLNHDAMYWYRQDPGQGLRLIYYSQIVNDFQKGDIAEGYSVSREKKESFPLTVTSAQKNPTAFYLCASSIAYNQPQHFGDGTRLSIL.

This sequence joins TRBV6-5 and TRBJ2-1; 9 positions match TRBD2. The V segment lost 0 bases and the J segment 6 bases; nucleotides outside the gene matches: 6. The CDR3 has 16 amino acids. Germline CDR1 reads MNHEY; CDR2 reads SVGAGI. In DNA form, the CDR3 reads TGTGCCAGCAGTTACTCGGCGGGAGGGACGACCAATGAGCAGTTCTTC. Translation: CASSYSAGGTTNEQFF.